The 21 T cell receptor beta chains below come from one sample, sequenced in a study of T cells in Graves' hyperthyroidism and ophthalmopathy. Amplification of TCR beta CDR3 regions used RNA as the template. Using the HTBI primer set, a first-round RT-PCR was run on the TCR CDR3. One entry per CDR3 protein, called by TCRdb with MiXCR from the multiplex PCR reads. The data show a few hundred thousand distinct CDR3 sequences, with 15% seen just once and 32% held by the top ten. Sequencing was performed on blood. These receptors were taken from a woman between 25 and 40 years old with Graves' hyperthyroidism.

The table lists this clonotype with a count of one. The chain carries TRBV19 and TRBJ2-5; D perhaps matches TRBD2 (6 bases). Trimming stripped 3 bases from V and 5 bases from J, with 10 bases between. The CDR3 has 13 residues. Germline V gene data show CDR1 as LNHDA and CDR2 as SQIVND (reference sequence). CDR3 sequence (DNA): TGTGCCAGTAGTATGGAGGGAGTGGAGACCCAGTACTTC. Protein: CASSMEGVETQYF. The entire variable domain, with the rest obtained from reference TRBV19 and TRBJ2-5, is as follows: DGGITQSPKYLFRKEGQNVTLSCEQNLNHDAMYWYRQDPGQGLRLIYYSQIVNDFQKGDIAEGYSVSREKKESFPLTVTSAQKNPTAFYLCASSMEGVETQYFGPGTRLLVL.

This chain connects TRBV10-3 to TRBJ2-7; 8 nucleotides align to TRBD2. Germline trimming cut 3 bases from V and 5 bases from J; bases unmatched to any gene: 9. Germline CDR1 reads ENHRY; CDR2 reads SYGVKD. This CDR3 has 15 residues. The CDR3 reads CAISDPSGSYDEQYF. The CDR3, as DNA: TGTGCCATCAGTGACCCCAGCGGGAGTTACGACGAGCAGTACTTC.

This clonotype was detected many times. The chain links TRBV28 to TRBJ2-7; the D gene is possibly TRBD2 (6 bases). This CDR3 region has 14 residues. V lost 10 bases, J lost 2 bases, and 18 bases lay in between. Per germline, CDR1 MDHEN and CDR2 SYDVKM. The CDR3 DNA follows: TGTGCCACCTCGTGGCGGGAAGGTACCTACGAGCAGTACTTC. This encodes CATSWREGTYEQYF.

This clonotype occurred many times. The V gene is TRBV20-1, the J gene TRBJ2-3, with TRBD1 identical over 7 bases. Germline V gene data show CDR1 as DFQATT and CDR2 as SNEGSKA (reference sequence). V lost 4 bases to trimming and J lost 1 base; unmatched junction nucleotides: 2. The CDR3 consists of 13 residues. CDR3 protein: CSATDRGTDTQYF. The DNA for the CDR3 is TGCAGTGCTACCGACAGGGGCACAGATACGCAGTATTTT.

This clonotype was counted only a few times. The chain uses TRBV4-1 and TRBJ2-7; no reliable D call. The length of the CDR3 is 15 residues. The V gene's germline CDR1 is MGHRA and CDR2 YSYEKL. V was shortened by 0 bases and J by 2 bases, with 11 bases between the two germline ends. DNA for the CDR3: TGCGCCAGCAGCCAAGAGTCATGGTCTACCTACGAGCAGTACTTC. It is translated as CASSQESWSTYEQYF.

This clonotype has a handful of counts. The chain combines TRBV25-1 with TRBJ1-1; D gene unclear. V lost 5 bases to trimming and J lost 4 bases, with 11 bases between them. CDR3 size: 13 residues. Germline V gives CDR1 MGHDK, CDR2 SYGVNS. In DNA form, the CDR3 reads TGTGCCAGCAGTATTGCTGCGGGCACTGAAGCTTTCTTT. Translating it yields CASSIAAGTEAFF.

The chain has TRBV10-3 and TRBJ1-2; D not certain. This CDR3 has 15 residues. The germline V gene has CDR1 ENHRY and CDR2 SYGVKD. The germline V and J ends were trimmed by 0 bases and 3 bases, with 11 bases remaining between them. The CDR3 spells CAISESTQDYYGYTF. CDR3 nucleotides: TGTGCCATCAGTGAGTCGACTCAAGACTACTATGGCTACACCTTC.

This clonotype was recorded at least ten times. This sequence joins TRBV28 and TRBJ2-7; tentatively, D is TRBD1 or TRBD2 (5 bases each). V lost 3 bases to trimming and J lost 3 bases, with 9 bases between them. The germline V gene encodes CDR1 MDHEN and CDR2 SYDVKM. This CDR3 has 13 amino acids. The CDR3 protein is CASSFGAIYEQYF. The CDR3 nucleotides are TGTGCCAGCAGTTTCGGGGCAATCTACGAGCAGTACTTC.

The chain links TRBV19 to TRBJ2-3; D gene uncertain. The CDR3 extends over 14 amino acids. Trimming took off 5 bases at V and 2 bases at J, with 11 bases between the two ends. Germline CDR1 LNHDA, CDR2 SQIVND (reference sequence). CDR3 in DNA: TGTGCCAGTAGTGCGGAGCCGAACACAGATACGCAGTATTTT. This encodes CASSAEPNTDTQYF.

This clonotype was detected ten times or more. An end of the junction does not agree with germline; a read error may underlie this. The chain joins TRBV18 to TRBJ2-2; D is perhaps TRBD2 (5 bases). The CDR3 extends over 16 amino acids. Germline-derived CDR1 and CDR2 are KGHSH and LQKENI. The CDR3 here is CASSPLQPGGTEELFF. The CDR3 region has the DNA TGTGCCAGCTCACCCCTACAACCCGGAGGAACCGAGGAGCTGTTTTTT.

The rearrangement links TRBV4-1 to TRBJ1-4, with a possible D match to TRBD1 (5 bases). This CDR3 has 16 residues. V lost 0 bases and J lost 7, with 15 bases in between. Germline assignment: CDR1 MGHRA and CDR2 YSYEKL. CDR3: CASSQDSGANGEKLFF. The DNA of the CDR3 is TGCGCCAGCAGCCAAGATTCTGGGGCGAATGGTGAAAAACTGTTTTTT.

This clonotype was found many times. The chain joins TRBV24-1 to TRBJ1-2; no clear D. The germline V and J ends were trimmed by 2 bases and 4 bases, with 10 bases remaining between them. Germline loops: CDR1 KGHDR, CDR2 SFDVKD. The CDR3 runs 14 residues. The CDR3 DNA reads TGTGCCACCAGTGATTCGACCCGGTTCTATGGCTACACCTTC. Its translation: CATSDSTRFYGYTF.

This clonotype was found many times. This rearrangement joins TRBV11-2 to TRBJ2-5; possibly TRBD2 for D (5 bases). Germline assignment: CDR1 SGHAT and CDR2 FQNNGV. V shed 5 bases and J shed 5 bases, with 15 bases lying between them. The CDR3 runs to 14 residues. The DNA for the CDR3 is TGTGCCAGCAGCGGCCCCGGAGGTGGTGAGACCCAGTACTTC. It yields the protein CASSGPGGGETQYF.

This clonotype was seen repeatedly, ten times or more. This chain connects TRBV7-8 to TRBJ2-3; weak D call: TRBD2 (5 bases). Germline V CDR1 and CDR2: SGHVS, FQNEAQ. Between the trimmed V and J ends, which lost 4 bases and 2 bases, there was a span of 16 bases. There are 16 residues in the CDR3. The CDR3: CASSSPSGIYTDTQYF. The CDR3 DNA reads as TGTGCCAGCAGCTCCCCCTCGGGGATCTACACAGATACGCAGTATTTT.

This clonotype was counted at least ten times. This chain links TRBV3-1 with TRBJ1-2; 8 positions match TRBD1. V dropped 4 bases and J dropped 8; count of bases not matched to a gene: 9. Germline V gene sequence: CDR1 LGHDT, CDR2 YNNKEL (reference sequence). This CDR3 comprises 14 residues. CDR3 sequence (DNA): TGTGCCAGCAGCCCTCTGGACAGGGCTCAGGGCTACACCTTC. Protein product: CASSPLDRAQGYTF.

This clonotype was observed many times. The chain combines TRBV12-3 or TRBV12-4 with TRBJ1-5; no definite D call. Between the trimmed V and J ends, which lost 2 bases and 3 bases, there was a span of 8 bases. The CDR3 has 14 residues. This chain's CDR3 is CASSLTAVNQPQHF. As DNA, the CDR3 is TGTGCCAGCAGTTTAACGGCAGTCAATCAGCCCCAGCATTTT.

This clonotype occurred many times. The chain links TRBV30 to TRBJ2-5, with D hard to call. The CDR3 consists of 12 residues. Trimming shortened V by 4 bases and J by 2 bases, and 8 bases separated the two germline ends. CDR1 and CDR2 (germline): GTSNPN, SVGIG (reference sequence). CDR3 amino acids: CAWKRNQETQYF. The CDR3 DNA follows: TGTGCCTGGAAACGCAATCAAGAGACCCAGTACTTC.

The chain employs TRBV6-1 and TRBJ2-3; no clear D. Trimming removed 6 bases from V and 0 bases from J, with 19 bases in between. This CDR3 spans 17 amino acids. The germline V gene encodes CDR1 MNHNS and CDR2 SASEGT. The CDR3 spells CASRERPTGTSTDTQYF. The CDR3, as DNA: TGTGCCAGCAGAGAACGTCCGACTGGAACTAGCACAGATACGCAGTATTTT.

J is TRBJ2-1 and V is TRBV6-2 or TRBV6-3; no clear D. V gave up 6 bases and J gave up 8 bases, with 23 bases separating them. Germline values: CDR1 MNHEY, CDR2 SVGEGT. The CDR3 covers 16 residues. The CDR3 here is CASRRRIGPPEDEQFF. CDR3 sequence (DNA): TGTGCCAGCAGACGCCGTATTGGGCCGCCTGAGGATGAGCAGTTCTTC.

This clonotype was seen repeatedly, ten times or more. The rearrangement uses TRBV3-1 and TRBJ1-5, with 7 positions matching TRBD1. CDR1 and CDR2 (germline): LGHDT, YNNKEL (reference sequence). Trimming removed 5 bases from V and 2 bases from J; junction bases left unmatched: 3. The CDR3 has 14 amino acids. The CDR3 loop is CASSYTGGNQPQHF. The CDR3 bases are TGTGCCAGCAGCTATACAGGGGGCAATCAGCCCCAGCATTTT.

The chain couples TRBV2 to TRBJ1-4; D uncertain. In germline, CDR1 is SNHLY, CDR2 FYNNEI. The V end was cut by 7 bases, the J end by 2 bases, with 14 bases between. The CDR3 totals 15 residues. The CDR3 loop is CASTRKGVTNEKLFF. The CDR3 bases are TGTGCCAGCACCCGGAAGGGTGTGACTAATGAAAAACTGTTTTTT.